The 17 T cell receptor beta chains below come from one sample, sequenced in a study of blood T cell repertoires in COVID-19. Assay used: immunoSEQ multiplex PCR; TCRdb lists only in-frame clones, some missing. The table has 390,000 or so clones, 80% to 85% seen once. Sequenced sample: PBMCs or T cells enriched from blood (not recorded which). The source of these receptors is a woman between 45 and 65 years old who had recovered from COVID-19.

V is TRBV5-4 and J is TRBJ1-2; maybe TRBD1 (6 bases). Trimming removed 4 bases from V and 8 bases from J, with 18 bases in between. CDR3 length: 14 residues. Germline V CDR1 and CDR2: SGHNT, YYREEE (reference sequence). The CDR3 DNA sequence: TGTGCCAGCAGCCACAGGGAATTTATGGGAGGCTACACCTTC. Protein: CASSHREFMGGYTF.

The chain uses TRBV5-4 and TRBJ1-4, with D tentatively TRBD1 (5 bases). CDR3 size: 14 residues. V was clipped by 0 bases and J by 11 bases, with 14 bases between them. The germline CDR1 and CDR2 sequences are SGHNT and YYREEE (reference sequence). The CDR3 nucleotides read TGTGCCAGCAGCTTGGAAGGGGTCACCGGGAAACTGTTTTTT. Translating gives CASSLEGVTGKLFF.

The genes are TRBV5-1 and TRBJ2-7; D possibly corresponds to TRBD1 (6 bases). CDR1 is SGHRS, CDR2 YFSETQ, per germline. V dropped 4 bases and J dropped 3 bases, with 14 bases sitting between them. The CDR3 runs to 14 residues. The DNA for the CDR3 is TGCGCCAGCAGCCAGGACAGTCCTCTCTACGAGCAGTACTTC. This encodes CASSQDSPLYEQYF.

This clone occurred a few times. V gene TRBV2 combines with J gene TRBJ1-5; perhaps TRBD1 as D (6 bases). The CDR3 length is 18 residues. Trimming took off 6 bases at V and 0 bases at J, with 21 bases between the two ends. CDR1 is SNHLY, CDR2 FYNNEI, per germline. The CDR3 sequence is CASSVSSGGAYSNQPQHF. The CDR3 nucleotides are TGTGCCAGCAGCGTGTCCAGTGGGGGGGCTTATAGCAATCAGCCCCAGCATTTT. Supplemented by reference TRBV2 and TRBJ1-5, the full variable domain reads EPEVTQTPSHQVTQMGQEVILRCVPISNHLYFYWYRQILGQKVEFLVSFYNNEISEKSEIFDDQFSVERPDGSNFTLKIRSTKLEDSAMYFCASSVSSGGAYSNQPQHFGDGTRLSIL.

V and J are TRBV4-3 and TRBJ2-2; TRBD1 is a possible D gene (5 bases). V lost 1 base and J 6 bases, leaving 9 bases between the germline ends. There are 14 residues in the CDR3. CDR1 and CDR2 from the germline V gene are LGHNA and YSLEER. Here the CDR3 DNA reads TGCGCCAGCAGCCAAGTACAGGCCGCCGGGGAGCTGTTTTTT. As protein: CASSQVQAAGELFF.

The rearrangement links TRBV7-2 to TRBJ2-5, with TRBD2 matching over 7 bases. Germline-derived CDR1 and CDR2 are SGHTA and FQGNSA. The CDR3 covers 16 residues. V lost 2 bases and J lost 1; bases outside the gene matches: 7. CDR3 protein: CASSLRPGGSQETQYF. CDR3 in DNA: TGTGCCAGCAGCTTAAGGCCGGGGGGTTCCCAAGAGACCCAGTACTTC.

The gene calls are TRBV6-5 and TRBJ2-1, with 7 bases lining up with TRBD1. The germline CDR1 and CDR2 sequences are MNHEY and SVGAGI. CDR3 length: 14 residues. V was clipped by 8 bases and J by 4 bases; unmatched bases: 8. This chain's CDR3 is CASYRQGEYNEQFF. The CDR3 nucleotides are TGTGCCAGCTACAGACAGGGTGAATACAATGAGCAGTTCTTC.

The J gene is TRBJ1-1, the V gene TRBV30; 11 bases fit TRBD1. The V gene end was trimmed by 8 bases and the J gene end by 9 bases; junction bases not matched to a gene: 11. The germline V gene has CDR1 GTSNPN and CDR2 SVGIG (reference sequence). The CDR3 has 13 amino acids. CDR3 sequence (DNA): TGTGCCGCCGAACCCGGACAGGGGGCGAAAGCTTTCTTT. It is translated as CAAEPGQGAKAFF. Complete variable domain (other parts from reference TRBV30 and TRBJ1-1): SQTIHQWPATLVQPVGSPLSLECTVEGTSNPNLYWYRQAAGRGLQLLFYSVGIGQISSEVPQNLSASRPQDRQFILSSKKLLLSDSGFYLCAAEPGQGAKAFFGQGTRLTVV.

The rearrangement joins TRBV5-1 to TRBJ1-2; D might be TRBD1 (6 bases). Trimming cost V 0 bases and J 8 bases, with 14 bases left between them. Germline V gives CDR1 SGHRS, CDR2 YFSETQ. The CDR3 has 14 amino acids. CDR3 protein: CASSLDMGARGYTF. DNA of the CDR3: TGCGCCAGCAGCTTGGATATGGGGGCGCGAGGCTACACCTTC.

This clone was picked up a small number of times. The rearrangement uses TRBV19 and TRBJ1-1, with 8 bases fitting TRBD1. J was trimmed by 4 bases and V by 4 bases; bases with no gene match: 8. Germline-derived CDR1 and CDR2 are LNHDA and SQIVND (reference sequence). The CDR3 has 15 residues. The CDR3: CASSTQGARGTEAFF. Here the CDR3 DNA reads TGTGCCAGTAGTACCCAGGGGGCGCGGGGCACTGAAGCTTTCTTT.

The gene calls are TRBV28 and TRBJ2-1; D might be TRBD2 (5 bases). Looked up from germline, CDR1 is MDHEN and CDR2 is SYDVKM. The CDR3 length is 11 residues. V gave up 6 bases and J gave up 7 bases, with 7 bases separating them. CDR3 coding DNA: TGTGCCAGCAGGGCGGGTAATGAGCAGTTCTTC. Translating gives CASRAGNEQFF.

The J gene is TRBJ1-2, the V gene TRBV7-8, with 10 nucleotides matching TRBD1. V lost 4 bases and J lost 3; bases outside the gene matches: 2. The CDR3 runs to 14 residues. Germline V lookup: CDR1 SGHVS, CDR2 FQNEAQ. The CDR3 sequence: CASSWDRGDYGYTF. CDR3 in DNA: TGTGCCAGCAGCTGGGACAGGGGTGACTATGGCTACACCTTC.

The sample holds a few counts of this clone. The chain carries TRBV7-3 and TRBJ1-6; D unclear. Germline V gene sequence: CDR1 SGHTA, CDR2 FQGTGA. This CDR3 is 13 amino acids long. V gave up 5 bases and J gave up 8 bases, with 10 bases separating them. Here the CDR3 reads CASSQESDSPLHF. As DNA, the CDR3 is TGTGCCAGCAGCCAAGAGTCCGATTCACCCCTCCACTTT.

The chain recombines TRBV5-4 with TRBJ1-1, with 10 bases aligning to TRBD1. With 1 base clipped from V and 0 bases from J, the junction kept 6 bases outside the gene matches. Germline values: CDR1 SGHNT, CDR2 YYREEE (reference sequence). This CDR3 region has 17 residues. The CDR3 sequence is CASSLRQGADMNTEAFF. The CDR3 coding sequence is TGTGCCAGCAGCTTGCGACAGGGGGCAGACATGAACACTGAAGCTTTCTTT.

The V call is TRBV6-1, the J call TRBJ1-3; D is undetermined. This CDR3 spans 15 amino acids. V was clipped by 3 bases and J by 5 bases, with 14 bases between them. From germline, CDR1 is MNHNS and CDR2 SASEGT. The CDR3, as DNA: TGTGCCAGCAGTGATAGGTCAGGAACGAGAAACACCATATATTTT. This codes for CASSDRSGTRNTIYF.

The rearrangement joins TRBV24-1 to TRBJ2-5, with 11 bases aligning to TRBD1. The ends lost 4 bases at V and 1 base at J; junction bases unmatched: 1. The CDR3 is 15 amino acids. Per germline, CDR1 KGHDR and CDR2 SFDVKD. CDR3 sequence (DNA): TGTGCCACCAGTGACGGGACAGGGGGCCAAGAGACCCAGTACTTC. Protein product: CATSDGTGGQETQYF.

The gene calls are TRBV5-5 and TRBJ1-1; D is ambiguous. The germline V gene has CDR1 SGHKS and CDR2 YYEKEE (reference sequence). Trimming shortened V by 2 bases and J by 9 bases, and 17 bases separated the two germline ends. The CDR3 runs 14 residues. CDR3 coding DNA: TGTGCCAGCAGCTTCGAGGGAGGGATAGAACAAGCTTTCTTT. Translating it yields CASSFEGGIEQAFF.